This entry describes one T cell receptor (beta chain). One entry per CDR3 protein, called by TCRdb with MiXCR from the 5' RACE reads. The repertoire holds tens of thousands of distinct CDR3 sequences, under 8% seen once, with about 5.8% in the top ten. The record originates from a study of early T cells in non-severe SARS-CoV-2 infection. The CDR3 runs 17 residues. Germline CDR1 and CDR2: SGHKS and YYEKEE (reference sequence). V lost 2 bases and J 7 bases, leaving 25 bases between the germline ends. This sequence joins TRBV5-5 and TRBJ2-7; D remains unclear. The clonotype comes from an adult who was a healthcare worker with PCR-confirmed SARS-CoV-2 infection or an uninfected control (not recorded which). The starting material was whole blood, obtained at baseline. CDR3 residues: CASSLSTEVRGLWEQYF. CDR3 nucleotides: TGTGCCAGCAGCTTAAGCACAGAGGTGCGTGGTCTATGGGAGCAGTACTTC.